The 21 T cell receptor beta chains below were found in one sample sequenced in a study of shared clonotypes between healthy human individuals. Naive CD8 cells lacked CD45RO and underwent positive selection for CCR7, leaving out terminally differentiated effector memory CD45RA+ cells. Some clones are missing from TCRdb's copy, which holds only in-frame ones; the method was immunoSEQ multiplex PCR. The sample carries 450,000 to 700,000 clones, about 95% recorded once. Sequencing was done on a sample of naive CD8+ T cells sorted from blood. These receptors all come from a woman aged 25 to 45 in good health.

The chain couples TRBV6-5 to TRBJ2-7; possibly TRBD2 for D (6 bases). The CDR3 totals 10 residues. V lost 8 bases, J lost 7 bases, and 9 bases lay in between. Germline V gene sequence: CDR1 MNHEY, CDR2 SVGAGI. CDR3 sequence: CASGAGEQYF. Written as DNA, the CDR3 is TGTGCCAGCGGGGCGGGGGAGCAGTACTTC.

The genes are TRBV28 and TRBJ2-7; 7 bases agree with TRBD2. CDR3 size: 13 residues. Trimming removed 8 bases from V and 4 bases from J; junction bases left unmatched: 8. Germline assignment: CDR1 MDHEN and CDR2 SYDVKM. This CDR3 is CASLAGLAYEQYF. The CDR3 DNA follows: TGTGCCAGCTTAGCGGGCCTTGCTTACGAGCAGTACTTC. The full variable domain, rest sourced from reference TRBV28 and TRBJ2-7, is DVKVTQSSRYLVKRTGEKVFLECVQDMDHENMFWYRQDPGLGLRLIYFSYDVKMKEKGDIPEGYSVSREKKERFSLILESASTNQTSMYLCASLAGLAYEQYFGPGTRLTVT.

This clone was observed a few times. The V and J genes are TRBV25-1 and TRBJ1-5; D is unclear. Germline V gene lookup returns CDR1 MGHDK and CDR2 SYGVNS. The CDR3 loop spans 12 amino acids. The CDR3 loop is CEPGDSNQPQHF. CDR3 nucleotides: TGTGAACCCGGAGATAGCAATCAGCCCCAGCATTTT.

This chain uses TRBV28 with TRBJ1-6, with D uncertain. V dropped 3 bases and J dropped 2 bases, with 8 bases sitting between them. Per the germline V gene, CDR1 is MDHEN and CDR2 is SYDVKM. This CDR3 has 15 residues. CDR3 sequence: CASSLVIAYNSPLHF. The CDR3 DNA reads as TGTGCCAGCAGTTTGGTCATCGCCTATAATTCACCCCTCCACTTT.

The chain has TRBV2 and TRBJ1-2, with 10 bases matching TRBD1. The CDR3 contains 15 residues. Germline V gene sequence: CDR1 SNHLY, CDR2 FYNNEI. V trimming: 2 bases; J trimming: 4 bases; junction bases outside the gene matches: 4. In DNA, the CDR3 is TGTGCCAGCAGTGAATTCGGGACAGGGGTCTATGGCTACACCTTC. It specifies CASSEFGTGVYGYTF.

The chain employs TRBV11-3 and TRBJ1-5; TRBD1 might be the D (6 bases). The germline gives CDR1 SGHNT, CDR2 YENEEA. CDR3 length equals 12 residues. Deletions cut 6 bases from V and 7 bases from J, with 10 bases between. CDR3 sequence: CASRPGDQPQHF. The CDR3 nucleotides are TGTGCCAGCAGGCCAGGGGACCAGCCCCAGCATTTT.

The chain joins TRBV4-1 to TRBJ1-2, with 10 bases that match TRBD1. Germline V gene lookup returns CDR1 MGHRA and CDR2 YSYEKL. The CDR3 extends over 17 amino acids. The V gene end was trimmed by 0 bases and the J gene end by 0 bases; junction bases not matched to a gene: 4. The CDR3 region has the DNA TGCGCCAGCAGCCAAGATTCCGGGACAGGGGCTAACTATGGCTACACCTTC. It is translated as CASSQDSGTGANYGYTF.

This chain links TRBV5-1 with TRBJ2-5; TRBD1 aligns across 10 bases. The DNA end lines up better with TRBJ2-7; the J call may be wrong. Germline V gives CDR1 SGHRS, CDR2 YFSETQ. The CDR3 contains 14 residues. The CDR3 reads CASSLDGTGAEQYF. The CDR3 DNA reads TGCGCCAGCAGCTTGGATGGGACAGGGGCCGAGCAGTACTTC.

CDR3 sequence (DNA): TGTGCCAGCAGCGAAAGACTAGCGGGAGATGTGGAGACCCAGTACTTC. This codes for CASSERLAGDVETQYF. This chain joins TRBV7-9 and TRBJ2-5, with 12 bases matching TRBD2. The CDR3 contains 16 residues. CDR1 is SEHNR, CDR2 FQNEAQ, per germline (reference sequence). The ends lost 5 bases at V and 5 bases at J; junction bases unmatched: 9.

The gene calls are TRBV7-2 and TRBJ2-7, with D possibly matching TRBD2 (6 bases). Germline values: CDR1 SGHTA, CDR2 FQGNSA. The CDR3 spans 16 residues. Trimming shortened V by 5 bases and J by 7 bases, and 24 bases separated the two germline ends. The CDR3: CASSPRKGGAPTEQYF. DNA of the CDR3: TGTGCCAGCAGCCCCCGGAAAGGAGGGGCGCCTACAGAGCAGTACTTC.

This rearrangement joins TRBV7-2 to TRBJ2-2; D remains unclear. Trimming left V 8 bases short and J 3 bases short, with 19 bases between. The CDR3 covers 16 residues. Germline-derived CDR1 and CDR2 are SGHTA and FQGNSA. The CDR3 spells CASGNPTVRDTGELFF. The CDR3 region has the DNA TGTGCCAGCGGAAATCCTACCGTCCGGGACACCGGGGAGCTGTTTTTT.

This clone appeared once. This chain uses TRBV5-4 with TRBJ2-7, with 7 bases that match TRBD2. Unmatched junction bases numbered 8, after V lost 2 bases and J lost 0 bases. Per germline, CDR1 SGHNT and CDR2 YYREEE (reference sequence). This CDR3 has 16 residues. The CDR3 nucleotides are TGTGCCAGCAGCTTTTTCACTGGCGGGAGCTCCTACGAGCAGTACTTC. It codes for CASSFFTGGSSYEQYF.

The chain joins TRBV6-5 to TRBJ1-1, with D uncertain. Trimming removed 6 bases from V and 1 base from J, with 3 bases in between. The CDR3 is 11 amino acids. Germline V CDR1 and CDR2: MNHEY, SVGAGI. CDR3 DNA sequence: TGTGCCAGCAGATCGAACACTGAAGCTTTCTTT. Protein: CASRSNTEAFF.

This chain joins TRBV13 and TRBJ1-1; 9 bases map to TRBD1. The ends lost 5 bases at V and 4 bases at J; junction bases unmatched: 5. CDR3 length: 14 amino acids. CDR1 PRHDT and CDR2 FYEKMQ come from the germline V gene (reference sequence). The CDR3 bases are TGTGCCAGCAGCCCAACAGGGGGCCGCACTGAAGCTTTCTTT. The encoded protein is CASSPTGGRTEAFF.

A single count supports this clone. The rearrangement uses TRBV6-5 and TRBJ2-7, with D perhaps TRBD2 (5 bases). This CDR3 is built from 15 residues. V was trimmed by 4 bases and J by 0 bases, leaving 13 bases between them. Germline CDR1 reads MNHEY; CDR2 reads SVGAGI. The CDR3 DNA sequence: TGTGCCAGCAGTTCCGGACTGGGGAGCTCCTACGAGCAGTACTTC. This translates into CASSSGLGSSYEQYF.

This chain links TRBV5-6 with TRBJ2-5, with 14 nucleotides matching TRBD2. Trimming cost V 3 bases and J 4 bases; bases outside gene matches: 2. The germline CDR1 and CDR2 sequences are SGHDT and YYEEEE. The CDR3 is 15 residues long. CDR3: CASSWGTSGRETQYF. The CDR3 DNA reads TGTGCCAGCAGCTGGGGGACTAGCGGGAGAGAGACCCAGTACTTC.

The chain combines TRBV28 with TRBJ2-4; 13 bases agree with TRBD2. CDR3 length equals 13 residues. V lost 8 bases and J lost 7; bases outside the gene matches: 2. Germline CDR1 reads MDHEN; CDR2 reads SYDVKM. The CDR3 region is CASGLAGVNIQYF. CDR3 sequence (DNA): TGTGCCAGCGGACTAGCGGGAGTGAACATTCAGTACTTC.

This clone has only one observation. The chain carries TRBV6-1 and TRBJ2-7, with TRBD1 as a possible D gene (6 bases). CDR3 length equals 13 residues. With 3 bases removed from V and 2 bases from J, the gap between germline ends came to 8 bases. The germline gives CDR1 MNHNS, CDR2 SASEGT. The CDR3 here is CASSDSGAYEQYF. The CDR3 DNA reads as TGTGCCAGCAGTGATTCAGGGGCCTACGAGCAGTACTTC.

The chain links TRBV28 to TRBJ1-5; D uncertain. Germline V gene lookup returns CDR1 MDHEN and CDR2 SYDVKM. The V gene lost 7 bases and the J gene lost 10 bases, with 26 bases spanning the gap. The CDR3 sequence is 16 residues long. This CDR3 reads CASTPKFPDEISPQHF. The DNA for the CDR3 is TGTGCCAGCACTCCTAAGTTCCCGGACGAGATCAGCCCCCAGCATTTT. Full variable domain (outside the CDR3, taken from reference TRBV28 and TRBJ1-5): DVKVTQSSRYLVKRTGEKVFLECVQDMDHENMFWYRQDPGLGLRLIYFSYDVKMKEKGDIPEGYSVSREKKERFSLILESASTNQTSMYLCASTPKFPDEISPQHFGDGTRLSIL.

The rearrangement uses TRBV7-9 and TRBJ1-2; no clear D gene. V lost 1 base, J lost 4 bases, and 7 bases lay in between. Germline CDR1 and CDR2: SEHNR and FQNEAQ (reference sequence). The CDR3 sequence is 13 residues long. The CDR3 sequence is CASSLVFGYGYTF. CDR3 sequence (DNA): TGTGCCAGCAGCTTAGTTTTCGGCTATGGCTACACCTTC. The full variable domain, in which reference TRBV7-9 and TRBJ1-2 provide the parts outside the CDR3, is DTGVSQNPRHKITKRGQNVTFRCDPISEHNRLYWYRQTLGQGPEFLTYFQNEAQLEKSRLLSDRFSAERPKGSFSTLEIQRTEQGDSAMYLCASSLVFGYGYTFGSGTRLTVV.

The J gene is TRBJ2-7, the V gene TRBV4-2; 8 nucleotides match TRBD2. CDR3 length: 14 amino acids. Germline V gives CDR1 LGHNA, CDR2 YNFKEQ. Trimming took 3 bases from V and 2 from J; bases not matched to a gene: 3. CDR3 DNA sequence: TGTGCCAGCAGCCAGGACGGGAGGGCCTACGAGCAGTACTTC. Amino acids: CASSQDGRAYEQYF.